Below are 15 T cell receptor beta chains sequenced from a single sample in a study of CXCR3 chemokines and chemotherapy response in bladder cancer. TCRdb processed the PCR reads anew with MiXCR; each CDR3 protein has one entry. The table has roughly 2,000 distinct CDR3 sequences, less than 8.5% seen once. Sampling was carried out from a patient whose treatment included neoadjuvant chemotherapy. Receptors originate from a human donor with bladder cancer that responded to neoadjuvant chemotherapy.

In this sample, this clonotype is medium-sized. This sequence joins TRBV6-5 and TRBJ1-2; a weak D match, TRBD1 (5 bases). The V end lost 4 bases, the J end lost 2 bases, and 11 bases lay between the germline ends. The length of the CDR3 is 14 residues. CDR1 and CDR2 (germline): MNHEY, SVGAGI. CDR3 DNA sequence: TGTGCCAGCAGTTTGGGACTGGGAAACTATGGCTACACCTTC. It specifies CASSLGLGNYGYTF.

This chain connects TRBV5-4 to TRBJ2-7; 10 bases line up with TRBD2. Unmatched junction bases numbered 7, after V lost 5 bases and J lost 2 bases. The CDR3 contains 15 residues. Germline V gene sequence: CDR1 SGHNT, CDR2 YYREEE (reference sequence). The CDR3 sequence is CASSFGLAETYEQYF. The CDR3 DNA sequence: TGTGCCAGCAGTTTTGGACTAGCGGAAACCTACGAGCAGTACTTC.

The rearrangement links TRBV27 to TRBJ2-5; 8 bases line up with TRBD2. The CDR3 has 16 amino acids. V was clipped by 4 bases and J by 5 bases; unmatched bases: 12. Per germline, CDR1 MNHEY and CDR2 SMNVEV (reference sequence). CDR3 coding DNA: TGTGCCAGCAGTTCCCGCTTACGGGGGGGACTCGAGACCCAGTACTTC. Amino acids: CASSSRLRGGLETQYF.

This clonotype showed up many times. The CDR3 spells CASRLQGEETQYF. CDR3 DNA: TGTGCCAGCAGACTCCAGGGGGAAGAGACCCAGTACTTC. The rearrangement joins TRBV12-3 or TRBV12-4 to TRBJ2-5, with TRBD1 matching over 7 bases. Unmatched junction bases numbered 4, after V lost 6 bases and J lost 3 bases. This CDR3 is 13 amino acids long.

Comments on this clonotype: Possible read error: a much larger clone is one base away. CDR3 amino acids: CASSNSGTENRGHTF. The CDR3 DNA reads TGTGCCAGCAGTAACTCCGGGACAGAAAATAGGGGCCACACCTTC. The rearrangement uses TRBV6-1 and TRBJ1-2; 7 positions match TRBD1. V dropped 5 bases and J dropped 12; count of bases not matched to a gene: 18. Germline V gene sequence: CDR1 MNHNS, CDR2 SASEGT. This CDR3 comprises 15 residues.

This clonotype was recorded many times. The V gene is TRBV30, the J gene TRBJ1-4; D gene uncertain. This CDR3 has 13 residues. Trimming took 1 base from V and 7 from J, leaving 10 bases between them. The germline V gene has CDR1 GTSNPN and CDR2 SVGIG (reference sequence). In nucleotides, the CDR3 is TGTGCCTGGAGTGACACAGTGGTTGAAAAACTGTTTTTT. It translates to CAWSDTVVEKLFF. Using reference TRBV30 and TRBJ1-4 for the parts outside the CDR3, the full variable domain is SQTIHQWPATLVQPVGSPLSLECTVEGTSNPNLYWYRQAAGRGLQLLFYSVGIGQISSEVPQNLSASRPQDRQFILSSKKLLLSDSGFYLCAWSDTVVEKLFFGSGTQLSVL.

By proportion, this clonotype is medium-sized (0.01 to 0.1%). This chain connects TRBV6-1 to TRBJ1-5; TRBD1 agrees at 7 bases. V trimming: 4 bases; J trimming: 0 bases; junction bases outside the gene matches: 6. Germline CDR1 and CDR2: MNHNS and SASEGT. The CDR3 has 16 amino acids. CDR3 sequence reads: CASSAPTGFSNQPQHF. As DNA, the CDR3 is TGTGCCAGCAGTGCCCCGACAGGGTTTAGCAATCAGCCCCAGCATTTT.

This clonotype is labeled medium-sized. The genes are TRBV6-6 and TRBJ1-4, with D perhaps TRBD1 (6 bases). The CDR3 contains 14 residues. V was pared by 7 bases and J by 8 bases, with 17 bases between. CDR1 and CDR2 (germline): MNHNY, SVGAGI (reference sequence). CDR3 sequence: CASNPTGGNEKLFF. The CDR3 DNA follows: TGTGCCAGCAATCCGACAGGAGGTAACGAAAAACTGTTTTTT.

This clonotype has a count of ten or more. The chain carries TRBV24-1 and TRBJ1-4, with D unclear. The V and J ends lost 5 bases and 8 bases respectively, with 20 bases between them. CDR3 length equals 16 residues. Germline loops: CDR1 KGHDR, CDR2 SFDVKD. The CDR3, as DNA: TGTGCCACCAGTGGCCCTGACATCTTATCGAGGGAAAAACTGTTTTTT. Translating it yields CATSGPDILSREKLFF.

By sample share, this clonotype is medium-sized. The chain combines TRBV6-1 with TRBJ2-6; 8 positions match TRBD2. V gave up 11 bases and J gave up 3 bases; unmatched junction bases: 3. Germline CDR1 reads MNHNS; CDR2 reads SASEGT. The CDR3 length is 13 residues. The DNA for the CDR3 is TGTGCCGGCGGGAGGAATGGGGCCAACGTCCTGACTTTC. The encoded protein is CAGGRNGANVLTF.

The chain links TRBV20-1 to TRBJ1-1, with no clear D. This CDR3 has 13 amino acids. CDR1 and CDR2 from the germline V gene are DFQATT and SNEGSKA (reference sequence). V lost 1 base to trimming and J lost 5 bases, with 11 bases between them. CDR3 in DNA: TGCAGTGCTAGAGGGACCCCGACGACTGAAGCTTTCTTT. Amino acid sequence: CSARGTPTTEAFF.

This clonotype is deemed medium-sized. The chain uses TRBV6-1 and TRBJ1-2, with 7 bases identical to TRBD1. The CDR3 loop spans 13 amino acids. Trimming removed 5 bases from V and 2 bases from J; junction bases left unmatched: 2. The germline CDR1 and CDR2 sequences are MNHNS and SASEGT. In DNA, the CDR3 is TGTGCCAGCAGTCAACAGGGGAACTATGGCTACACCTTC. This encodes CASSQQGNYGYTF.

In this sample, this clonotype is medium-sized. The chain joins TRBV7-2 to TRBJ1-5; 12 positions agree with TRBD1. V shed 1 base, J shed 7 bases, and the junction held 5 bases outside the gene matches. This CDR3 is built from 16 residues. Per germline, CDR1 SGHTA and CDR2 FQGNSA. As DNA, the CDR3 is TGTGCCAGCAGCTTAGTGGGACAGGGGGCGCGACAGCCCCAGCATTTT. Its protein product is CASSLVGQGARQPQHF.

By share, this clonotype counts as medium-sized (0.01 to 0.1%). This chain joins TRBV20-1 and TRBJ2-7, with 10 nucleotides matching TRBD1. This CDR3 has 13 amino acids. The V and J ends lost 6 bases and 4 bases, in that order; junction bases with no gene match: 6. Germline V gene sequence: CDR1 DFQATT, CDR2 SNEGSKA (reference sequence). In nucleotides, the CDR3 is TGCAGTGCCGCCGGGACAGGGGTATACGAGCAGTACTTC. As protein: CSAAGTGVYEQYF.

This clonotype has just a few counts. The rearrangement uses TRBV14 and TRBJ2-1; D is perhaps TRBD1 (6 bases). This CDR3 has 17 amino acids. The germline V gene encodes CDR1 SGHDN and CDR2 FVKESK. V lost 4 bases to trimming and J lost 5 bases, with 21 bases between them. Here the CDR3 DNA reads TGTGCCAGCAGCCTCAATAACCCAGGGGTAGGGAACAATGAGCAGTTCTTC. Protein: CASSLNNPGVGNNEQFF.